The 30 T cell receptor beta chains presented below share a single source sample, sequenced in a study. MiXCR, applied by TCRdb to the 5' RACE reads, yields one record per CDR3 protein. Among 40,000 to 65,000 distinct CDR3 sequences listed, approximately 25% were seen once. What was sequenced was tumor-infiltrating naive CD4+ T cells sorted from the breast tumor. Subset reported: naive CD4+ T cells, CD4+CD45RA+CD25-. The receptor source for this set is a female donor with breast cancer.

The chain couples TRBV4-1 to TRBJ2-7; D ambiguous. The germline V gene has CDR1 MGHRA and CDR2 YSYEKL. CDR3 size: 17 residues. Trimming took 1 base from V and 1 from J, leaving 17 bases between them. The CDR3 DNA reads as TGCGCCAGCAGCCAAGGTATTTTCGGAATCCCATCCTACGAGCAGTACTTC. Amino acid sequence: CASSQGIFGIPSYEQYF.

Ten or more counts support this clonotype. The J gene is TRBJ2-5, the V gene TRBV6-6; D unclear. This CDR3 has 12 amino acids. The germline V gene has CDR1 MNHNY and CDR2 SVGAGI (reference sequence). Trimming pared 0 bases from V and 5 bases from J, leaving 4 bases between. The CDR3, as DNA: TGTGCCAGCAGTTACTCTGAGGAGACCCAGTACTTC. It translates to CASSYSEETQYF.

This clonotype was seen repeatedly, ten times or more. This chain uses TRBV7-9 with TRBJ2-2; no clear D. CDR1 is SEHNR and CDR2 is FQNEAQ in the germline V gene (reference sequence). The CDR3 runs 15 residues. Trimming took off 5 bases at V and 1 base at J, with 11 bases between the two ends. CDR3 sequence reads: CASSEDGLNTGELFF. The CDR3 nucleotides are TGTGCCAGCAGCGAGGACGGCCTGAACACCGGGGAGCTGTTTTTT.

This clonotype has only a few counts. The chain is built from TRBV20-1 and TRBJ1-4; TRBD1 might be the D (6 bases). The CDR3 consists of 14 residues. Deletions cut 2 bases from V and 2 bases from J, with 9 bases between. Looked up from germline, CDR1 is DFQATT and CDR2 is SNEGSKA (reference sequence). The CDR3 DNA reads TGCAGTGCTAGAAAGGGGGGGACTAATGAAAAACTGTTTTTT. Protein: CSARKGGTNEKLFF.

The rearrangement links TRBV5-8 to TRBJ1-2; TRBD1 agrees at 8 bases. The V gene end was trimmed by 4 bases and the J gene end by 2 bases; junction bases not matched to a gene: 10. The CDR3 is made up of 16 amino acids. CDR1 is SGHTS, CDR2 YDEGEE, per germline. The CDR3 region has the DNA TGTGCCAGCAGCCAGCGGACAGGGCGGACGAACTATGGCTACACCTTC. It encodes CASSQRTGRTNYGYTF. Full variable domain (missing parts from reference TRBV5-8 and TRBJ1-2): EAGVTQSPTHLIKTRGQQATLRCSPISGHTSVYWYQQALGLGLQFLLWYDEGEERNRGNFPPRFSGRQFPNYSSELNVNALELEDSALYLCASSQRTGRTNYGYTFGSGTRLTVV.

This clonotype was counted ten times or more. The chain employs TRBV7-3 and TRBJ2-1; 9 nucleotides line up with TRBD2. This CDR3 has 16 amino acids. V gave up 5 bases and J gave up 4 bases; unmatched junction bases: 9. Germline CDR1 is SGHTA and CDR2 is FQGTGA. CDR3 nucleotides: TGTGCCAGCAGCCCCCCGGCTAGCGGGATTTACAATGAGCAGTTCTTC. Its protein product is CASSPPASGIYNEQFF.

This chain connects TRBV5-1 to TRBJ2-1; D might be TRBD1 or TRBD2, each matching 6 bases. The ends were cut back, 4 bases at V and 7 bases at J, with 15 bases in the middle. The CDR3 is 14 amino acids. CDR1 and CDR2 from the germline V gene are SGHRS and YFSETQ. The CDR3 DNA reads TGCGCCAGCAGCCCCGGGGGCGTAGGGAATGAGCAGTTCTTC. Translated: CASSPGGVGNEQFF. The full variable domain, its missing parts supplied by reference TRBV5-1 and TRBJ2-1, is KAGVTQTPRYLIKTRGQQVTLSCSPISGHRSVSWYQQTPGQGLQFLFEYFSETQRNKGNFPGRFSGRQFSNSRSEMNVSTLELGDSALYLCASSPGGVGNEQFFGPGTRLTVL.

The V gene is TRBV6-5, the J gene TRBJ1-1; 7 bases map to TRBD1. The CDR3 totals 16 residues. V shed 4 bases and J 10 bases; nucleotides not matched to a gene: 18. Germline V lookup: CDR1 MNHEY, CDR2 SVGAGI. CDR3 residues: CASSSRVIGGLEGAFF. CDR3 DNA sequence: TGTGCCAGCAGTTCTCGGGTTATAGGGGGCCTAGAAGGAGCTTTCTTT.

Here the CDR3 DNA reads TGTGCCAGCACCGGACAGGAATACTACGAGCAGTACTTC. This translates into CASTGQEYYEQYF. The chain employs TRBV6-5 and TRBJ2-7, with TRBD1 identical over 7 bases. V was clipped by 7 bases and J by 3 bases; unmatched bases: 6. CDR1 is MNHEY, CDR2 SVGAGI, per germline. There are 13 residues in the CDR3.

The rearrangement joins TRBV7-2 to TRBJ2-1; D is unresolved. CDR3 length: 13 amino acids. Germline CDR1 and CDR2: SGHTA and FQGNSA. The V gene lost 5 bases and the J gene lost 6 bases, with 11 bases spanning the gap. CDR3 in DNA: TGTGCCAGCAGCCCCTACCTTGGCAATGAGCAGTTCTTC. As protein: CASSPYLGNEQFF.

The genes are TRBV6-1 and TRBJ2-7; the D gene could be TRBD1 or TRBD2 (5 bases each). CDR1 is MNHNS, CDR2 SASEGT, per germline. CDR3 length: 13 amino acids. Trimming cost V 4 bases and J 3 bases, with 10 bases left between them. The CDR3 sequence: CASSGGRVYEQYF. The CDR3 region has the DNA TGTGCCAGCAGTGGGGGACGGGTCTACGAGCAGTACTTC.

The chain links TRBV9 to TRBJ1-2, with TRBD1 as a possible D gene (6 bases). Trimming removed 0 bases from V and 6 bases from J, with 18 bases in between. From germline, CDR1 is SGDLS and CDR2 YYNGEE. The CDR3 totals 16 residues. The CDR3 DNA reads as TGTGCCAGCAGCGTAGCGTCCCGGGAAGGGGGGGATGGCTACACCTTC. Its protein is CASSVASREGGDGYTF. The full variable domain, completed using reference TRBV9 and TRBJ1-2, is DSGVTQTPKHLITATGQRVTLRCSPRSGDLSVYWYQQSLDQGLQFLIQYYNGEERAKGNILERFSAQQFPDLHSELNLSSLELGDSALYFCASSVASREGGDGYTFGSGTRLTVV.

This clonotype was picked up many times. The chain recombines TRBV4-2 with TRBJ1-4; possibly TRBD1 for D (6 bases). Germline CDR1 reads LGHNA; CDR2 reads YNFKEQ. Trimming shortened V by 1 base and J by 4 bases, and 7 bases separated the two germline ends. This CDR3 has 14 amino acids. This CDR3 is CASSQGGGNEKLFF. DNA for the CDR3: TGTGCCAGCAGCCAAGGAGGGGGTAATGAAAAACTGTTTTTT.

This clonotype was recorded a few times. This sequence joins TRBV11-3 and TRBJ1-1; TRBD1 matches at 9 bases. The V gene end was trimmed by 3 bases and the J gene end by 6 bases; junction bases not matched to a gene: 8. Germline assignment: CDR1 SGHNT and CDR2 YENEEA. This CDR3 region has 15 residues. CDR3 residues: CASSFPGTGRAEAFF. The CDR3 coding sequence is TGTGCCAGCAGCTTCCCCGGGACAGGGAGGGCTGAAGCTTTCTTT.

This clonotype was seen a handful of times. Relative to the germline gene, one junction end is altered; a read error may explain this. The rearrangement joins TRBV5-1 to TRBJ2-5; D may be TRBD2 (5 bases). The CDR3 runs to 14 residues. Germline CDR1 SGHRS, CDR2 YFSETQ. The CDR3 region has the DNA TGCGCCAGCAGCTTGGTTGTAGGGAGAGAGGCCCAGTACTTC. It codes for CASSLVVGREAQYF.

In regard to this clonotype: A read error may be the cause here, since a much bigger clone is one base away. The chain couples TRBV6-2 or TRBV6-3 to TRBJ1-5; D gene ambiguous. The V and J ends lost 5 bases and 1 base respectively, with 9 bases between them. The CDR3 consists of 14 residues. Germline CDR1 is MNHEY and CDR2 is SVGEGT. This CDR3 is CASSDWSSNQPQHF. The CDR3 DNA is TGTGCCAGCAGTGACTGGTCCAGCAATCAGCCCCAGCATTTT.

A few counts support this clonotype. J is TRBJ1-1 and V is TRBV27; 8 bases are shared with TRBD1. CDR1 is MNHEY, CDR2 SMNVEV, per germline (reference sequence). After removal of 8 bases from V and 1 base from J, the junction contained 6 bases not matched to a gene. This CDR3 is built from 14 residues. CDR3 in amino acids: CASGTGGRNTEAFF. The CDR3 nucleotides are TGTGCCAGCGGTACAGGGGGGAGGAACACTGAAGCTTTCTTT.

The CDR3 bases are TGTGCCAGCAGTTACCACCGGGGCAGGGCAATGAACACTGAAGCTTTCTTT. Amino acids: CASSYHRGRAMNTEAFF. The chain carries TRBV6-5 and TRBJ1-1; tentatively, D is TRBD1 (5 bases). Germline CDR1 reads MNHEY; CDR2 reads SVGAGI. The CDR3 has 17 amino acids. Trimming shortened V by 2 bases and J by 0 bases, and 16 bases separated the two germline ends.

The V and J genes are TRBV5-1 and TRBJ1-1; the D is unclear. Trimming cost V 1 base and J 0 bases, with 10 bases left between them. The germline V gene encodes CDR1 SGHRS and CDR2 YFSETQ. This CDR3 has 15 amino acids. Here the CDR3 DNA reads TGCGCCAGCAGCTTGTCAAGAGGTCTGAACACTGAAGCTTTCTTT. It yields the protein CASSLSRGLNTEAFF.

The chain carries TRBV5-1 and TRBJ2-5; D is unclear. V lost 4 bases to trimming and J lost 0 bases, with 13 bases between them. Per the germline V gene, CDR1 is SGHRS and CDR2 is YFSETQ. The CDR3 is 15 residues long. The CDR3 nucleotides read TGCGCCAGCAGCCAGAGCTACAGAAACCAAGAGACCCAGTACTTC. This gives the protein CASSQSYRNQETQYF.

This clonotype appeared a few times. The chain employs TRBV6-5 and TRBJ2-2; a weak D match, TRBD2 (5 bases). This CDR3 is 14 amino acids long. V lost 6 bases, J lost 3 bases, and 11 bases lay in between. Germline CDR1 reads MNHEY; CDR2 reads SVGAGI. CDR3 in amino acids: CASSPEADTGELFF. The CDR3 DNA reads TGTGCCAGCAGCCCGGAGGCAGACACCGGGGAGCTGTTTTTT.

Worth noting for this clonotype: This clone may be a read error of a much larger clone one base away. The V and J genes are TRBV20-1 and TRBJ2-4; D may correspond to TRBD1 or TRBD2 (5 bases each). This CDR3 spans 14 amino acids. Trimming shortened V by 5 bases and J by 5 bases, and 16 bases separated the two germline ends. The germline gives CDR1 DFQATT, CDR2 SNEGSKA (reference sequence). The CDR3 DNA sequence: TGCAGTGCTGCGCTGGGGATGGGGGAAAACATTCAGTACTTC. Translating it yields CSAALGMGENIQYF.

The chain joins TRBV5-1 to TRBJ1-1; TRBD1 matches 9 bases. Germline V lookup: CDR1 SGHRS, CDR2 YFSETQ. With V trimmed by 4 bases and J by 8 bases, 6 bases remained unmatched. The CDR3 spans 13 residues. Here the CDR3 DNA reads TGCGCCAGCAGCACCCAGGGACAGGGAGAAGCTTTCTTT. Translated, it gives CASSTQGQGEAFF.

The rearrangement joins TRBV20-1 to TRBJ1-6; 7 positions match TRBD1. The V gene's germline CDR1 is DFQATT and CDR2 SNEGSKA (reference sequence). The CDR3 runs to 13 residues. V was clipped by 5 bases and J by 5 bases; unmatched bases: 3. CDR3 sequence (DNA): TGCAGTGCTCGACAGGGCAATAATTCACCCCTCCACTTT. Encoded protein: CSARQGNNSPLHF.

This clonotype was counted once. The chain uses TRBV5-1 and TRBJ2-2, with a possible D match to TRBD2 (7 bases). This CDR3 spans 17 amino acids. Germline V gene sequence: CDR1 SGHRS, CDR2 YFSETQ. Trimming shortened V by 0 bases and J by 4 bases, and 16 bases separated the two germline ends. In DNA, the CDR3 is TGCGCCAGCAGCTTGGCGGGGGGCGTAAGTCGCACCGGGGAGCTGTTTTTT. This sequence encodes CASSLAGGVSRTGELFF.

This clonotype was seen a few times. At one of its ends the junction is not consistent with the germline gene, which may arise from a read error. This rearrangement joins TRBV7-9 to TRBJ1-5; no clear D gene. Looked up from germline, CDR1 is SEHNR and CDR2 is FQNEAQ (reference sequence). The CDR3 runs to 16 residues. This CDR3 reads CVSSSSGTVDNQPQHF. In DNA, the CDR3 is TGTGTCAGCAGCTCCTCCGGAACAGTGGACAATCAGCCCCAGCATTTT.

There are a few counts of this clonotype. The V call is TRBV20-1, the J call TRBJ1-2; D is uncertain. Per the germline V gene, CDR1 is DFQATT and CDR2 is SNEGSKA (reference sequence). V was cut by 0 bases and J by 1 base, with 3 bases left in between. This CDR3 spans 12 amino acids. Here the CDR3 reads CSARDNNYGYTF. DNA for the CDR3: TGCAGTGCTAGAGACAATAACTATGGCTACACCTTC.

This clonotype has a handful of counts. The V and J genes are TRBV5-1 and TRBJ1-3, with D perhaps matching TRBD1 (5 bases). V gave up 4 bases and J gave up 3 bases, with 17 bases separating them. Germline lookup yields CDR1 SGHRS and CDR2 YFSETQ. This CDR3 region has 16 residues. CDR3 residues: CASSPGQGSYGNTIYF. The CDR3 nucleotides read TGCGCCAGCAGCCCGGGCCAGGGATCGTATGGAAACACCATATATTTT. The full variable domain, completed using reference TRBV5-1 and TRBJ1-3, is KAGVTQTPRYLIKTRGQQVTLSCSPISGHRSVSWYQQTPGQGLQFLFEYFSETQRNKGNFPGRFSGRQFSNSRSEMNVSTLELGDSALYLCASSPGQGSYGNTIYFGEGSWLTVV.

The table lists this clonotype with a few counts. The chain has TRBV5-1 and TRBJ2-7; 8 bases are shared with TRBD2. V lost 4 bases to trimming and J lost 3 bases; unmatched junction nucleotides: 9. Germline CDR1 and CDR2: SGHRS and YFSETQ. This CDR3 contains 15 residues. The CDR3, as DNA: TGCGCCAGCAGCCCCGCGGGAGGACGGTACTACGAGCAGTACTTC. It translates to CASSPAGGRYYEQYF.

In DNA form, the CDR3 reads TGCAGTGCTAACCGACAGGGGCGGGATTCACCCCTCCACTTT. Translation: CSANRQGRDSPLHF. V usage is TRBV20-1 and J usage is TRBJ1-6; TRBD1 matches at 8 bases. Germline V lookup: CDR1 DFQATT, CDR2 SNEGSKA (reference sequence). J was trimmed by 8 bases and V by 4 bases; bases with no gene match: 7. The CDR3 covers 14 residues.